The following is a T cell receptor beta chain sequence with its context. Its antigen is still unknown. The record originates from a study of CD8+CD57+ T cells in acquired aplastic anemia. Across the whole study: Yields of DNA that came from sorted CD4+ and CD8+ cells averaged roughly 3.2 ug. Healthy donors averaged around 11 million reads for CD4+ cells.

Profiles of TCR beta VDJ and CDR3 were generated from a genomic DNA template. TCRdb called the reads again in MiXCR, with one record for every CDR3 protein. The sample lists fewer than 250,000 distinct CDR3 sequences, roughly half occurring once. Study-level points and caveats: Found in both controls and patients were around 29 CD8+ CDR3 sequences. Patients and controls were not found to differ significantly in CD8+ Simpson's diversity.

Trimming removed 2 bases at V and 1 base at J, with 9 bases between. Germline CDR1 SGHNT, CDR2 YENEEA. The CDR3 totals 15 residues. This sequence was found in a human donor in good health, serving as a control. The sample taken for sequencing was sorted CD4+, CD8+, or CD8+CD57+ T cells (not recorded which) from PBMCs. The chain joins TRBV11-3 to TRBJ2-1; maybe TRBD1 (5 bases). The CDR3 loop reads CASSLSQGSYNEQFF. CDR3 bases: TGTGCCAGCAGCTTAAGCCAGGGTTCCTACAATGAGCAGTTCTTC. Based on the CDR3 plus reference TRBV11-3 and TRBJ2-1, the full variable domain is EAGVVQSPRYKIIEKKQPVAFWCNPISGHNTLYWYLQNLGQGPELLIRYENEEAVDDSQLPKDRFSAERLKGVDSTLKIQPAELGDSAVYLCASSLSQGSYNEQFFGPGTRLTVL.